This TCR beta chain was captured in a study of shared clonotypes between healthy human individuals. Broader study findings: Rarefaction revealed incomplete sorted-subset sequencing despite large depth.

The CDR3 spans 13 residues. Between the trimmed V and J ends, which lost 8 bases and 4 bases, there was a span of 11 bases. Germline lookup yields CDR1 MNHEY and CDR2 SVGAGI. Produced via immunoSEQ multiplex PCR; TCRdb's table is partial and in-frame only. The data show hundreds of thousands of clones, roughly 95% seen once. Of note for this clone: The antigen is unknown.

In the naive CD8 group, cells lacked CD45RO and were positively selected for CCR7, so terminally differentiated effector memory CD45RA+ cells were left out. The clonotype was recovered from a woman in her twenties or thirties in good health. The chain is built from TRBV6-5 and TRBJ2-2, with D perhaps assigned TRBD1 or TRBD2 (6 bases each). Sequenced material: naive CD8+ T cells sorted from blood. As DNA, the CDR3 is TGTGCCAGCTTGGGGGGCGGCACCGGGGAGCTGTTTTTT. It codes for CASLGGGTGELFF.